This T cell receptor beta chain was observed in a study of T cells after posttransplantation cyclophosphamide (dated by TCRdb to the mid-2010s). Describing the broader study: The study tracked T cell repertoire reconstitution by TRB sequencing after myeloablative bone marrow transplantation using posttransplantation cyclophosphamide as GVHD prophylaxis. Antigen receptor sequencing covered samples from some 36 PTCy-treated patients and about 17 of their related bone marrow donors. TRB sequencing was performed on blood from all 34 PTCy patients with 1-year posttransplant specimens. In 3 patients, TRB sequencing was also performed on up to about 3 more blood samples taken 2 to 5.2 years after transplant, and in a handful of patients, pretransplant blood was also TRB-sequenced. Because TRA and TRB clonality correlated tightly in 8 to 10 samples, the subsequent TCR analyses were limited to TRB only. Public TRB sequences were queried against a database of over 3,500 sequences associated with responses to pathogens, tumor antigens, self-antigens and alloantigens. Broader findings and caveats from the paper: At 1-2 months, donor-recipient similarity was low but rose over the first year, and the later blood repertoires were often dominated by donor CD8+ memory clones. Across approximately 41 patients, TRB clonality was highly associated with recipient CMV seropositivity and CMV reactivation, and PTCy diversity was similar to diversity in CNI/methotrexate controls. The TRB repertoires of T cells infiltrating skin or GI tract showed only limited overlap with the TRB repertoires of T cells in blood.

Genomic DNA was the input for TRB sequencing, which was run either with the immunoSEQ assay at survey resolution or with the hsTCRB kit. As for the original processing: The immunoSEQ software handled the initial read processing, while the LymphoSeq R package was used for the repertoire analyses. Clonality was computed as 1 minus normalized Shannon entropy; Gini coefficient was also calculated for each TRB dataset. To infer phenotypes in unsorted samples, TRB sequences from sorted subsets of the recipient or donor were mapped onto unsorted samples from the same recipient. The table was pulled from immuneACCESS by TCRdb, which kept in-frame rearrangements only. Such tables lose some clones; where checked, under half of the loss comes from unresolved V genes, and the rest has no known cause. D and trimming were read from the DNA, whereas the V and J calls and clone size are those reported in that table. In this sample the table shows roughly 1,600 clones, around 70% of which occur a single time. Approximately 14% of the sample lies in the top ten.

The treatment or condition label on this specimen signifies: high-dose cyclophosphamide on days +3 and +4 as single-agent GVHD prophylaxis. Patients in the PTCy group got busulfan and fludarabine conditioning, a marrow graft from a related or unrelated donor, and cyclophosphamide on days +3 and +4. The PTCy-treated patients were drawn from a prospective, multi-institutional clinical trial. Mononuclear cells from peripheral blood and bone marrow were separated by Ficoll-Hypaque density centrifugation and then cryopreserved. Sorting of CD4+ and CD8+ T cells, including naive and memory subsets, was performed by FACS on a FACSAria II. Points on this clone: This receptor's antigen is unknown. No base quality information exists; no much larger clone differs at one position.

The sample here was CD4+ T cells sorted from blood, taken after allogeneic stem cell transplant with posttransplant cyclophosphamide. The receptor was isolated from a female patient aged 55-70 years who received an allogeneic stem cell transplant from a related donor and was CMV-positive. Some T cells seen after a transplant may have their origin in the graft donor.

The DNA sequence is TGCGCCAGCTCCCGGGAAGACGAGCAGTACTTC. This encodes CASSREDEQYF. The chain joins TRBV5-1 to TRBJ2-7; TRBD2 is possibly the D segment (5 matching bases). The CDR3 numbers 11 residues from cysteine through phenylalanine. Only the CDR3 portion is preserved as DNA: 33 bases, with reading frame beginning at the first base. Deletion took 7 bases off V and 5 bases off J, with a span of 10 bases between the germline ends. CDR1 and CDR2 (SGHRS, YFSETQ) derive from the germline V gene.